What follows are 26 T cell receptor beta chains derived from one specimen sequenced in a study of shared clonotypes between healthy human individuals. TCRdb's copy holds only in-frame clones and misses some; the assay was immunoSEQ multiplex PCR. The sample carries about 1,500,000 clones, roughly 96% recorded once. The sequencing sample was made of naive CD4+ T cells sorted from blood. This sample's subset: CD45RA+ positively selected. All receptors come from a man aged 30-40 years in good health.

The rearrangement joins TRBV18 to TRBJ1-3; D is uncertain. The germline gives CDR1 KGHSH, CDR2 LQKENI. V was shortened by 4 bases and J by 8 bases, with 12 bases between the two germline ends. The CDR3 sequence is 13 residues long. This CDR3 is CASSLKMRDTIYF. For the CDR3, the DNA is TGTGCCAGCTCACTCAAAATGCGAGACACCATATATTTT. Together with reference TRBV18 and TRBJ1-3, the CDR3 gives the full variable domain: NAGVMQNPRHLVRRRGQEARLRCSPMKGHSHVYWYRQLPEEGLKFMVYLQKENIIDESGMPKERFSAEFPKEGPSILRIQQVVRGDSAAYFCASSLKMRDTIYFGEGSWLTVV.

This clone was seen just once. This sequence joins TRBV11-2 and TRBJ2-5; no clear D. V was shortened by 5 bases and J by 5 bases, with 15 bases between the two germline ends. The CDR3 extends over 14 amino acids. CDR1 is SGHAT and CDR2 is FQNNGV in the germline V gene. The CDR3 sequence: CASSPNRVGETQYF. As DNA, the CDR3 is TGTGCCAGCAGCCCTAACCGGGTAGGGGAGACCCAGTACTTC. Full variable domain (rest looked up from reference TRBV11-2 and TRBJ2-5): EAGVAQSPRYKIIEKRQSVAFWCNPISGHATLYWYQQILGQGPKLLIQFQNNGVVDDSQLPKDRFSAERLKGVDSTLKIQPAKLEDSAVYLCASSPNRVGETQYFGPGTRLLVL.

The rearrangement joins TRBV4-3 to TRBJ2-2; D perhaps matches TRBD1 (6 bases). From germline, CDR1 is LGHNA and CDR2 YSLEER. V lost 5 bases to trimming and J lost 4 bases, with 14 bases between them. This CDR3 has 15 amino acids. The CDR3 loop is CASSASGVGTGELFF. CDR3 DNA sequence: TGCGCCAGCAGCGCATCAGGGGTGGGCACCGGGGAGCTGTTTTTT.

This rearrangement joins TRBV28 to TRBJ2-7; tentatively, D is TRBD1 (5 bases). The CDR3 loop spans 14 amino acids. The germline CDR1 and CDR2 sequences are MDHEN and SYDVKM. Trimming took 7 bases from V and 12 from J, leaving 25 bases between them. The CDR3 loop reads CASNTGPTSTGWYF. The CDR3 DNA reads TGTGCCAGCAACACAGGTCCTACGAGCACAGGTTGGTACTTC.

The rearrangement links TRBV9 to TRBJ1-3; 8 positions match TRBD1. The CDR3 is made up of 15 amino acids. Unmatched junction bases numbered 6, after V lost 3 bases and J lost 4 bases. Germline CDR1 and CDR2: SGDLS and YYNGEE. DNA for the CDR3: TGTGCCAGCAGCGGGACGACAGGGGCAGGAAACACCATATATTTT. Its protein product is CASSGTTGAGNTIYF.

The chain carries TRBV28 and TRBJ2-7; TRBD2 matches 7 bases. V was pared by 10 bases and J by 2 bases, with 11 bases of the junction left unmatched. Germline CDR1 MDHEN, CDR2 SYDVKM. The CDR3 covers 14 residues. CDR3 region: CATRIMGGAYEQYF. The CDR3 nucleotides are TGTGCCACTAGAATTATGGGGGGGGCCTACGAGCAGTACTTC.

A word on this clone: In the same sample, other DNA sequences code for this CDR3. The rearrangement joins TRBV5-1 to TRBJ2-7; 12 bases are a match to TRBD2. Germline loops: CDR1 SGHRS, CDR2 YFSETQ. The CDR3 is 14 residues long. Trimming at V came to 4 bases and at J to 3 bases, leaving 2 bases not matched to a gene. CDR3 bases: TGCGCCAGCAGCCTGACTAGCGGGAGCTACGAGCAGTACTTC. This codes for CASSLTSGSYEQYF.

The J gene is TRBJ2-5, the V gene TRBV28; unclear D gene. Germline lookup yields CDR1 MDHEN and CDR2 SYDVKM. The CDR3 loop spans 13 amino acids. Trimming removed 7 bases at V and 0 bases at J, with 9 bases between. Here the CDR3 reads CASTKTHQETQYF. CDR3 DNA sequence: TGTGCCAGCACCAAAACCCACCAAGAGACCCAGTACTTC.

V is TRBV12-5 and J is TRBJ2-3; D is tentatively TRBD1 or TRBD2 (5 bases each). Germline V CDR1 and CDR2: LGHNT, FRNRAP. The CDR3 is 14 residues long. The V end was cut by 6 bases, the J end by 0 bases, with 10 bases between. The CDR3 DNA reads as TGTGCTAGTGGGGGGGACCTTAGCACAGATACGCAGTATTTT. It specifies CASGGDLSTDTQYF.

CDR3 region: CASSHQGAGYNEQFF. CDR3 coding DNA: TGTGCCAGCAGTCACCAGGGCGCGGGGTACAATGAGCAGTTCTTC. This sequence joins TRBV27 and TRBJ2-1; TRBD2 might be the D (6 bases). The CDR3 runs 15 residues. The V gene's germline CDR1 is MNHEY and CDR2 SMNVEV (reference sequence). The V end lost 5 bases, the J end lost 4 bases, and 15 bases lay between the germline ends.

This chain joins TRBV28 and TRBJ2-7, with TRBD1 matching over 10 bases. The CDR3 extends over 16 amino acids. Germline trimming cut 6 bases from V and 3 bases from J; bases unmatched to any gene: 11. Germline V gene data show CDR1 as MDHEN and CDR2 as SYDVKM. The CDR3 bases are TGTGCCAGCAGAACACCATCGGGACAGGGGATCTACGAGCAGTACTTC. Translation gives CASRTPSGQGIYEQYF.

Notes on this clone: Additional DNA sequences in this sample encode the identical CDR3. The V gene is TRBV28, the J gene TRBJ2-7; D may be TRBD1 (5 bases). CDR1 is MDHEN, CDR2 SYDVKM, per germline. The V and J ends lost 3 bases and 5 bases respectively, with 8 bases between them. The length of the CDR3 is 12 residues. Here the CDR3 DNA reads TGTGCCAGCAGTTTGGGCAGGGACGAGCAGTACTTC. This sequence encodes CASSLGRDEQYF.

The chain uses TRBV18 and TRBJ1-2; 8 bases fit TRBD1. The CDR3 sequence is 13 residues long. With 3 bases clipped from V and 8 bases from J, the junction kept 5 bases outside the gene matches. Germline CDR1 reads KGHSH; CDR2 reads LQKENI. DNA of the CDR3: TGTGCCAGCTCACCCACAGGGGGATCAGGCTACACCTTC. Residues: CASSPTGGSGYTF.

This clone was seen a single time. The rearrangement joins TRBV5-1 to TRBJ2-5; D may correspond to TRBD1 or TRBD2 (6 bases each). The CDR3 length is 16 residues. Germline CDR1 and CDR2: SGHRS and YFSETQ. V lost 0 bases and J lost 5, with 17 bases in between. CDR3 loop: CASSLGGGGLVETQYF. The CDR3 nucleotides read TGCGCCAGCAGCTTGGGAGGGGGAGGCCTCGTGGAGACCCAGTACTTC.

V gene TRBV29-1 combines with J gene TRBJ2-1; TRBD2 matches at 11 bases. The V gene end was trimmed by 4 bases and the J gene end by 12 bases; junction bases not matched to a gene: 11. Germline V CDR1 and CDR2: SQVTM, ANQGSEA. CDR3 length: 14 amino acids. This chain's CDR3 is CSVVGRLAGIWQFF. As DNA, the CDR3 is TGCAGCGTTGTTGGCCGACTAGCGGGAATTTGGCAGTTCTTC.

This rearrangement joins TRBV20-1 to TRBJ1-1; D is unresolved. V dropped 6 bases and J dropped 8 bases, with 13 bases sitting between them. Germline values: CDR1 DFQATT, CDR2 SNEGSKA (reference sequence). This CDR3 has 11 residues. CDR3 region: CSATEVMEAFF. CDR3 in DNA: TGCAGTGCCACTGAGGTCATGGAAGCTTTCTTT.

V and J are TRBV19 and TRBJ2-1; 10 positions match TRBD2. Losses at the gene ends were 1 base for V and 0 bases for J; bases not matched to a gene: 9. Germline CDR1 LNHDA, CDR2 SQIVND (reference sequence). This CDR3 is 19 amino acids long. For the CDR3, the DNA is TGTGCCAGTAGTATAGGGGTAGCGGGAGGTATTAGCTCCTACAATGAGCAGTTCTTC. Translated, it gives CASSIGVAGGISSYNEQFF.

V is TRBV7-2 and J is TRBJ2-7; weak D call: TRBD1 (6 bases). Germline loops: CDR1 SGHTA, CDR2 FQGNSA. V shed 5 bases and J shed 6 bases, with 14 bases lying between them. CDR3 length: 13 amino acids. The chain's CDR3 is CASSPATGTEQYF. Here the CDR3 DNA reads TGTGCCAGCAGCCCAGCAACAGGGACCGAGCAGTACTTC.

The chain employs TRBV11-2 and TRBJ2-3; D may be TRBD2 (5 bases). V was trimmed by 5 bases and J by 14 bases, leaving 23 bases between them. The germline V gene has CDR1 SGHAT and CDR2 FQNNGV. CDR3 length: 14 residues. The CDR3 DNA reads as TGTGCCAGCAGCGTAACCCCGCCCAGGCTAGCTCTGTATTTT. It encodes CASSVTPPRLALYF.

The chain is built from TRBV5-1 and TRBJ1-2; no clear D gene. Trimming shortened V by 1 base and J by 0 bases, and 10 bases separated the two germline ends. The CDR3 length is 15 residues. CDR1 is SGHRS, CDR2 YFSETQ, per germline. The CDR3 here is CASSLTFGANYGYTF. The CDR3 region has the DNA TGCGCCAGCAGCTTGACCTTCGGGGCTAACTATGGCTACACCTTC.

CDR3 amino acids: CAWSTGHPRQPQHF. DNA for the CDR3: TGTGCCTGGAGCACGGGACACCCCAGGCAGCCCCAGCATTTT. The rearrangement joins TRBV30 to TRBJ1-5; tentative D call: TRBD1 (6 bases). The CDR3 loop spans 14 amino acids. The V gene's germline CDR1 is GTSNPN and CDR2 SVGIG (reference sequence). V was clipped by 3 bases and J by 7 bases, with 16 bases between them.

This chain links TRBV9 with TRBJ2-3; tentatively, D is TRBD2 (5 bases). In germline, CDR1 is SGDLS, CDR2 YYNGEE. V shed 0 bases and J shed 4 bases, with 9 bases lying between them. The CDR3 sequence is 14 residues long. In nucleotides, the CDR3 is TGTGCCAGCAGCGTAGACCTAGCCTCAGATACGCAGTATTTT. Protein product: CASSVDLASDTQYF.

The chain recombines TRBV28 with TRBJ2-6; D unclear. Germline lookup yields CDR1 MDHEN and CDR2 SYDVKM. The CDR3 covers 16 residues. V shed 4 bases and J shed 5 bases, with 15 bases lying between them. The CDR3: CASSSPFEGRANVLTF. The CDR3 DNA reads TGTGCCAGCAGTTCCCCCTTCGAAGGGAGGGCCAACGTCCTGACTTTC.

V is TRBV28 and J is TRBJ2-2; D ambiguous. CDR1 is MDHEN and CDR2 is SYDVKM in the germline V gene. CDR3 size: 16 residues. V was cut by 2 bases and J by 1 base, with 11 bases left in between. CDR3 amino acids: CASSLISRLNTGELFF. The DNA for the CDR3 is TGTGCCAGCAGTTTAATCTCGCGGTTGAACACCGGGGAGCTGTTTTTT.

V usage is TRBV27 and J usage is TRBJ2-7; 8 bases line up with TRBD2. CDR1 is MNHEY, CDR2 SMNVEV, per germline (reference sequence). This CDR3 spans 14 amino acids. J was trimmed by 3 bases and V by 8 bases; bases with no gene match: 9. CDR3 sequence (DNA): TGTGCCAGCGGGGCGGCGGGAGGTAACTACGAGCAGTACTTC. Its translation is CASGAAGGNYEQYF.

The chain uses TRBV15 and TRBJ1-3; D is uncertain. The CDR3 runs to 14 residues. The V end was cut by 6 bases, the J end by 0 bases, with 9 bases between. The V gene's germline CDR1 is LNHNV and CDR2 YYDKDF (reference sequence). The CDR3 bases are TGTGCCACCAGTGCACACCTCTCTGGAAACACCATATATTTT. Its translation is CATSAHLSGNTIYF.